This record looks at one T cell receptor (beta chain) sequence and its context. Per the germline V gene, CDR1 is MGHRA and CDR2 is YSYEKL. With 3 bases clipped from V and 0 bases from J, the junction kept 15 bases outside the gene matches. This CDR3 comprises 20 residues. PCR amplification relied on 60 Vbeta primers (plus 13 Jbeta primers). Repertoires were generated with immunoSEQ multiplex PCR, while TCRdb's copy carries only in-frame clones and drops some. The sample has under 150,000 clones; about 85% are singletons. The sample originates from a study of cytomegalovirus exposure and HLA in healthy donors.

This receptor was identified in a woman between 25 and 40 years old in good health and CMV-seropositive. Sequenced input: PBMCs. V is TRBV4-1 and J is TRBJ1-5; TRBD1 matches 9 bases. The CDR3 here is CASSQIPGGQGMSSNQPQHF. The CDR3 DNA reads TGCGCCAGCAGCCAGATCCCAGGGGGACAGGGAATGTCTAGCAATCAGCCCCAGCATTTT.